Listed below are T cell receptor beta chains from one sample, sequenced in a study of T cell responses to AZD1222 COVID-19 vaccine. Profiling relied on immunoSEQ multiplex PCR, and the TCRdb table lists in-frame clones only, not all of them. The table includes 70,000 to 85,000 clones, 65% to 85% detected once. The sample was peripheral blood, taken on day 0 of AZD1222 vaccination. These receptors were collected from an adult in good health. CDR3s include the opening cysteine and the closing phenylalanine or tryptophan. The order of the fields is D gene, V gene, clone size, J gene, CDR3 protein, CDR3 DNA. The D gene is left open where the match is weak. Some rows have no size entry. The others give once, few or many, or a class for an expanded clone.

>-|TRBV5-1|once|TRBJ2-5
CASSPRGQETQYF
TGCGCCAGCAGCCCAAGGGGGCAAGAGACCCAGTACTTC
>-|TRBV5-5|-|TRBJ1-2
CASSLGLGSYGYTF
TGTGCCAGCAGCTTAGGTCTGGGTAGCTATGGCTACACCTTC
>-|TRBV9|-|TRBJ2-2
CASSVASANTGELFF
TGTGCCAGCAGCGTAGCGTCAGCTAACACCGGGGAGCTGTTTTTT
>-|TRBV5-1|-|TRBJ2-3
CASSSGRPSTDTQYF
TGCGCCAGCAGCTCGGGACGTCCTAGCACAGATACGCAGTATTTT
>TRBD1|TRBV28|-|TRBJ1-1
CASLVTGVTEAFF
TGTGCCAGCCTCGTTACAGGGGTCACTGAAGCTTTCTTT
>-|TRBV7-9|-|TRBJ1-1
CASSVFGTGNTEAFF
TGTGCCAGCAGCGTATTTGGCACAGGGAACACTGAAGCTTTCTTT
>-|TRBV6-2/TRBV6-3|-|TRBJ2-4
CASSAEVAKNIQYF
TGTGCCAGCAGCGCCGAGGTTGCCAAAAACATTCAGTACTTC
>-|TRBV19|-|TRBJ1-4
CASSTRTSGSEKLFF
TGTGCCAGTAGTACCCGGACAAGCGGATCTGAAAAACTGTTTTTT
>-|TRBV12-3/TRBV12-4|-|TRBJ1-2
CASSETGNYGYTF
TGTGCCAGCAGTGAAACAGGGAACTATGGCTACACCTTC
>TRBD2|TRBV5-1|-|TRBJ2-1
CASSLGLAGAPRAYNEQFF
TGCGCCAGCAGCCTGGGACTAGCGGGAGCACCCCGAGCCTACAATGAGCAGTTCTTC
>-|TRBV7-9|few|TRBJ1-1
CASSLERGANTEAFF
TGTGCCAGCAGCTTAGAACGGGGTGCGAACACTGAAGCTTTCTTT
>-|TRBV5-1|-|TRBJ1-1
CASRYREDRTEAFF
TGCGCCAGCAGATACAGGGAGGATCGCACTGAAGCTTTCTTT
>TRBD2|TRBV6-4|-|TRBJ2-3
CASSEFSGGGDTQYF
TGTGCCAGCAGTGAATTTAGCGGGGGAGGAGATACGCAGTATTTT
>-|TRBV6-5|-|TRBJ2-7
CASSYNGATYEQYF
TGTGCCAGCAGTTACAACGGGGCCACCTACGAGCAGTACTTC